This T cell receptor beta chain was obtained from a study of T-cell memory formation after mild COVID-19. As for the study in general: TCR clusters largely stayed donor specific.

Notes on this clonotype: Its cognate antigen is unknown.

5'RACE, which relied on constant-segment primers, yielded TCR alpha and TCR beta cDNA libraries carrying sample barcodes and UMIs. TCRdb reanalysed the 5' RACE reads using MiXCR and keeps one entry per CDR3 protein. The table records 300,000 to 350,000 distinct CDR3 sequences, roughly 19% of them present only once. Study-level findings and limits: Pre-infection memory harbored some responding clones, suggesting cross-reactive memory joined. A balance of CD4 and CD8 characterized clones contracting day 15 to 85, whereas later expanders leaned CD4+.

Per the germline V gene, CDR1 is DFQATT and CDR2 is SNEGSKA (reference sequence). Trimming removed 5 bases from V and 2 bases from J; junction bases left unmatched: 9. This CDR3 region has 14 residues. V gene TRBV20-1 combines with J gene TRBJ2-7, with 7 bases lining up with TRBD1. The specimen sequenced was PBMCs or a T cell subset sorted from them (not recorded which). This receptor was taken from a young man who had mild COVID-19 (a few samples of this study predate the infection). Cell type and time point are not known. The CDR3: CSAGTGTVAYEQYF. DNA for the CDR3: TGCAGTGCTGGAACCGGGACAGTTGCCTACGAGCAGTACTTC.